Following are 27 T cell receptor beta chains from one sample sequenced in a study of T cell responses to AZD1222 COVID-19 vaccine. Libraries were prepared by immunoSEQ multiplex PCR; TCRdb keeps only in-frame clonotypes and omits some of them. In the table there are about 170,000 clones, 80% to 90% of which are singletons. The sample in question was peripheral blood, obtained 28 days after the second dose of the MenACWY control vaccine. All receptors derive from an adult who received the MenACWY meningococcal vaccine as a control.

V gene TRBV9 combines with J gene TRBJ1-1, with D perhaps TRBD1 (5 bases). With 0 bases removed from V and 0 bases from J, the gap between germline ends came to 15 bases. Germline-derived CDR1 and CDR2 are SGDLS and YYNGEE. The CDR3 loop spans 17 amino acids. The CDR3 region has the DNA TGTGCCAGCAGCGTAGGGCCCTACGGGGGAATGAACACTGAAGCTTTCTTT. This encodes CASSVGPYGGMNTEAFF.

J is TRBJ1-3 and V is TRBV5-4, with TRBD1 matching 7 bases. The CDR3 is 14 residues long. The germline gives CDR1 SGHNT, CDR2 YYREEE (reference sequence). Trimming took 4 bases from V and 2 from J; bases not matched to a gene: 3. The CDR3 DNA is TGTGCCAGCAGCCAAACAGGGGCTGGAAACACCATATATTTT. Its translation is CASSQTGAGNTIYF. The whole variable domain, filled in from reference TRBV5-4 and TRBJ1-3, reads ETGVTQSPTHLIKTRGQQVTLRCSSQSGHNTVSWYQQALGQGPQFIFQYYREEENGRGNFPPRFSGLQFPNYSSELNVNALELDDSALYLCASSQTGAGNTIYFGEGSWLTVV.

This rearrangement joins TRBV10-3 to TRBJ1-6, with 7 bases aligning to TRBD1. J gave up 8 bases and V 6 bases, and 7 bases lay outside the gene matches. Per germline, CDR1 ENHRY and CDR2 SYGVKD. The CDR3 runs to 14 residues. CDR3 sequence reads: CAISMGTGDSPLHF. The CDR3 DNA follows: TGTGCCATCAGCATGGGTACAGGGGATTCACCCCTCCACTTT.

The CDR3 DNA reads TGCGCCAGCAGCCAAGATCCCGTTCCGAACACCGGGGAGCTGTTTTTT. The encoded protein is CASSQDPVPNTGELFF. The chain is built from TRBV4-1 and TRBJ2-2; D not resolved. The V gene's germline CDR1 is MGHRA and CDR2 YSYEKL. The CDR3 covers 16 residues. Trimming cost V 0 bases and J 0 bases, with 8 bases left between them.

Written as DNA, the CDR3 is TGTGCCAGCAGCTTGGGAGGGACTAGCGGGGCCTACGAGCAGTACTTC. Translated: CASSLGGTSGAYEQYF. The rearrangement links TRBV5-4 to TRBJ2-7; TRBD2 aligns across 13 bases. Looked up from germline, CDR1 is SGHNT and CDR2 is YYREEE (reference sequence). Trimming took 0 bases from V and 2 from J; bases not matched to a gene: 2. This CDR3 region has 16 residues.

This rearrangement joins TRBV28 to TRBJ1-3; D is perhaps TRBD1 (5 bases). This CDR3 has 16 amino acids. V lost 2 bases and J 0 bases, leaving 11 bases between the germline ends. The germline gives CDR1 MDHEN, CDR2 SYDVKM. The CDR3 sequence is CASSLGAGSSGNTIYF. The CDR3 nucleotides read TGTGCCAGCAGTTTAGGAGCAGGGAGCTCTGGAAACACCATATATTTT.

The rearrangement links TRBV6-5 to TRBJ2-2; no firm D call. Germline CDR1 and CDR2: MNHEY and SVGAGI. The CDR3 consists of 12 residues. V dropped 8 bases and J dropped 5 bases, with 9 bases sitting between them. CDR3 protein: CASHFSTGELFF. As DNA, the CDR3 is TGTGCCAGCCATTTCTCGACCGGGGAGCTGTTTTTT.

The gene calls are TRBV20-1 and TRBJ1-2; no clear D. This CDR3 region has 11 residues. Trimming took off 4 bases at V and 8 bases at J, with 11 bases between the two ends. Per germline, CDR1 DFQATT and CDR2 SNEGSKA (reference sequence). The CDR3 protein is CSATRADGYTF. The CDR3 DNA reads TGCAGTGCTACCCGGGCCGACGGCTACACCTTC.

This sequence joins TRBV20-1 and TRBJ2-1; no firm D call. With 2 bases removed from V and 12 bases from J, the gap between germline ends came to 11 bases. The V gene's germline CDR1 is DFQATT and CDR2 SNEGSKA (reference sequence). This CDR3 has 11 residues. The CDR3 reads CSARSPPGQFF. The CDR3, as DNA: TGCAGTGCTAGAAGTCCCCCCGGGCAGTTCTTC.

The V and J genes are TRBV19 and TRBJ1-5; TRBD1 agrees at 8 bases. Germline trimming cut 4 bases from V and 1 base from J; bases unmatched to any gene: 9. The CDR3 has 17 amino acids. Germline loops: CDR1 LNHDA, CDR2 SQIVND (reference sequence). DNA of the CDR3: TGTGCCAGTAGTAAGCAGGGGGCGCCGCAAAGCAATCAGCCCCAGCATTTT. Translating it yields CASSKQGAPQSNQPQHF.

The gene calls are TRBV7-8 and TRBJ2-3, with 11 bases lining up with TRBD1. The CDR3 is 15 amino acids. Germline trimming cut 6 bases from V and 5 bases from J; bases unmatched to any gene: 7. The germline gives CDR1 SGHVS, CDR2 FQNEAQ. The CDR3 protein is CASRPDRGHIDTQYF. The DNA of the CDR3 is TGTGCCAGCAGACCGGACAGGGGGCATATAGATACGCAGTATTTT.

CDR3 residues: CASRAANTGELFF. The CDR3 DNA reads as TGTGCCAGCAGGGCAGCGAACACCGGGGAGCTGTTTTTT. The chain uses TRBV7-3 and TRBJ2-2; D is unclear. Germline CDR1 SGHTA, CDR2 FQGTGA. The CDR3 length is 13 residues. The V gene lost 6 bases and the J gene lost 0 bases, with 5 bases spanning the gap.

The chain has TRBV6-5 and TRBJ2-7; no clear D. This CDR3 spans 16 amino acids. The ends were cut back, 0 bases at V and 9 bases at J, with 21 bases in the middle. Looked up from germline, CDR1 is MNHEY and CDR2 is SVGAGI. DNA for the CDR3: TGTGCCAGCAGTTACTCGAGGCTTCCCACGGTTAGCAGGCAGTACTTC. Its translation: CASSYSRLPTVSRQYF.

This rearrangement joins TRBV27 to TRBJ2-2; D not resolved. The V end was cut by 5 bases, the J end by 5 bases, with 9 bases between. This CDR3 comprises 13 residues. CDR1 and CDR2 from the germline V gene are MNHEY and SMNVEV (reference sequence). This CDR3 reads CASSETFTGELFF. DNA of the CDR3: TGTGCCAGCAGTGAAACGTTTACCGGGGAGCTGTTTTTT.

The chain uses TRBV28 and TRBJ1-2, with a tentative D call TRBD1 (5 bases). The V and J ends lost 8 bases and 4 bases respectively, with 11 bases between them. The CDR3 contains 12 residues. The germline V gene encodes CDR1 MDHEN and CDR2 SYDVKM. CDR3 region: CASRGTTYGYTF. CDR3 nucleotide sequence: TGTGCCAGCCGCGGGACCACCTATGGCTACACCTTC.

The gene calls are TRBV4-3 and TRBJ1-1; possible D gene TRBD1, 6 bases. This CDR3 is 16 amino acids long. Germline V lookup: CDR1 LGHNA, CDR2 YSLEER. The germline V and J ends were trimmed by 3 bases and 3 bases, with 17 bases remaining between them. CDR3 DNA sequence: TGCGCCAGCAGCCACCGCCTCAGGGGCCTGGACACTGAAGCTTTCTTT. Translation gives CASSHRLRGLDTEAFF.

The chain recombines TRBV7-2 with TRBJ2-2; 9 positions agree with TRBD2. Germline CDR1 SGHTA, CDR2 FQGNSA. V shed 6 bases and J 5 bases; nucleotides not matched to a gene: 7. The CDR3 consists of 15 residues. The CDR3 loop is CASRMGLAVTGELFF. CDR3 DNA: TGTGCCAGCAGGATGGGACTAGCTGTAACCGGGGAGCTGTTTTTT.

The chain carries TRBV25-1 and TRBJ2-7; D may be TRBD1 (7 bases). Trimming left V 3 bases short and J 0 bases short, with 18 bases between. This CDR3 has 17 residues. Germline CDR1 MGHDK, CDR2 SYGVNS. CDR3 loop: CASSDPGGQWGSYEQYF. The CDR3 region has the DNA TGTGCCAGCAGTGACCCCGGGGGACAGTGGGGCTCCTACGAGCAGTACTTC.

Written as DNA, the CDR3 is TGTGCCAGCAGCCGCGTTTTCGAGCGGGGATTCTACGAGCAGTACTTC. It is translated as CASSRVFERGFYEQYF. The chain has TRBV27 and TRBJ2-7; 7 bases align to TRBD2. This CDR3 is built from 16 residues. Germline lookup yields CDR1 MNHEY and CDR2 SMNVEV (reference sequence). V gave up 6 bases and J gave up 3 bases; unmatched junction bases: 14.

The count of this clone is one. V gene TRBV18 combines with J gene TRBJ1-6; 10 bases fit TRBD1. The CDR3 length is 14 residues. J was trimmed by 10 bases and V by 3 bases; bases with no gene match: 3. CDR1 and CDR2 (germline): KGHSH, LQKENI. CDR3 coding DNA: TGTGCCAGCTCACCGGGACAGGGGTGGTCACCCCTCCACTTT. Its protein is CASSPGQGWSPLHF.

In DNA, the CDR3 is TGTGCCTGGAGTGTAACGGACGGCTACGAGCAGTACTTC. Its protein is CAWSVTDGYEQYF. This chain uses TRBV30 with TRBJ2-7; D unresolved. Germline-derived CDR1 and CDR2 are GTSNPN and SVGIG (reference sequence). The CDR3 extends over 13 amino acids. Trimming cost V 0 bases and J 3 bases, with 9 bases left between them.

The chain carries TRBV19 and TRBJ2-5, with D uncertain. V lost 1 base and J 1 base, leaving 4 bases between the germline ends. Per germline, CDR1 LNHDA and CDR2 SQIVND (reference sequence). This CDR3 spans 13 amino acids. CDR3 DNA: TGTGCCAGTAGTATAGTGGTCCAAGAGACCCAGTACTTC. It codes for CASSIVVQETQYF.

This clone was observed once. V is TRBV5-1 and J is TRBJ2-1, with 14 bases aligning to TRBD2. V shed 2 bases and J 7 bases; nucleotides not matched to a gene: 11. The CDR3 spans 18 residues. Germline CDR1 and CDR2: SGHRS and YFSETQ. CDR3 DNA: TGCGCCAGCAGCTTCCCAACCGGGACTAGCGGGAGATGGAATGAGCAGTTCTTC. Amino acids: CASSFPTGTSGRWNEQFF.

J is TRBJ1-1 and V is TRBV19; D gene unclear. The V gene lost 3 bases and the J gene lost 4 bases, with 9 bases spanning the gap. CDR3 size: 13 residues. Germline-derived CDR1 and CDR2 are LNHDA and SQIVND (reference sequence). The CDR3 region has the DNA TGTGCCAGTAGTATCCCGGAGGTCACTGAAGCTTTCTTT. Translated: CASSIPEVTEAFF.

This chain connects TRBV30 to TRBJ2-1; 9 nucleotides line up with TRBD2. The CDR3 loop spans 14 amino acids. Germline CDR1 is GTSNPN and CDR2 is SVGIG (reference sequence). Trimming removed 8 bases from V and 9 bases from J; junction bases left unmatched: 14. This CDR3 is CARGGLAGSSEQFF. CDR3 nucleotides: TGTGCCCGGGGGGGGCTAGCGGGATCAAGTGAGCAGTTCTTC.

The V and J genes are TRBV7-9 and TRBJ2-7; 7 nucleotides agree with TRBD2. With V trimmed by 8 bases and J by 2 bases, 6 bases remained unmatched. Germline CDR1 SEHNR, CDR2 FQNEAQ (reference sequence). The CDR3 totals 13 residues. CDR3 amino acids: CASGLEFTYEQYF. The CDR3, as DNA: TGTGCCAGCGGACTAGAGTTTACCTACGAGCAGTACTTC.

The gene calls are TRBV4-1 and TRBJ2-5; 7 bases align to TRBD2. V was clipped by 1 base and J by 4 bases; unmatched bases: 6. The germline V gene has CDR1 MGHRA and CDR2 YSYEKL. CDR3 length equals 15 residues. The CDR3 protein is CASSQVGLITETQYF. The CDR3 DNA reads as TGCGCCAGCAGCCAAGTGGGACTAATTACAGAGACCCAGTACTTC.